This TCR beta chain was obtained from a study of shared clonotypes between healthy human individuals. Study-level findings and limits: Clonotypes shared by all four sorted-subset donors had higher generation probabilities than non-shared clonotypes. Sampling was confined to blood; repertoires within tissues likely differ. Sequencing of the sorted subsets was shown by rarefaction to be incomplete despite large depth.

This CDR3 spans 17 amino acids. Per the germline V gene, CDR1 is SGHTA and CDR2 is FQGNSA. Trimming pared 2 bases from V and 1 base from J, leaving 17 bases between. Regarding this clone: What it binds is unknown.

Splitting of each subset's genomic DNA was done evenly across several immunoSEQ plates. Measured with immunoSEQ multiplex PCR; TCRdb has only the in-frame clones, and not every one. The sample includes around 2,000,000 clones, 93% of them seen just once. Naive CD8 cells were CD45RO-negative, positively selected for CCR7, excluding terminally differentiated effector memory CD45RA+ cells. The sample was naive CD8+ T cells from PBMCs. The source of this sequence is a man aged 18 to 30 in good health. Some clones in this sample may be carry-over from other donors' samples. The genes are TRBV7-2 and TRBJ1-1; D gene ambiguous. The chain's CDR3 is CASSLYAGPGGNTEAFF. Written as DNA, the CDR3 is TGTGCCAGCAGCTTATATGCCGGGCCCGGCGGGAACACTGAAGCTTTCTTT.